The 14 T cell receptor beta chains below were found in one sample sequenced in a study of T cell responses to AZD1222 COVID-19 vaccine (dated by TCRdb to about 2021). Library prep was done by the immunoSEQ multiplex PCR assay. This immuneACCESS table, as held by TCRdb, lists in-frame sequences with V and J called but not all clones. Of the missing ones, under half trace to an unresolved V gene in checked studies; the others have no known cause. This sample lists 85,000 to 100,000 clones; about nine tenths were detected once. The ten largest account for approximately 21% of the sample. The label giving this sample's time point can be read as: baseline before first vaccination. Sequencing was performed on peripheral blood, taken on day 0 of AZD1222 vaccination. The source is an adult in good health.

The CDR3 sequence: CASSLGQGAYGYTF. CDR3 DNA: TGCGCCAGCAGCTTGGGCCAGGGGGCCTATGGCTACACCTTC. The gene calls are TRBV5-1 and TRBJ1-2, with 8 bases identical to TRBD1. Germline lookup yields CDR1 SGHRS and CDR2 YFSETQ. The CDR3 covers 14 residues. Germline trimming cut 0 bases from V and 4 bases from J; bases unmatched to any gene: 2.

The sample holds one count of this clone. The V and J genes are TRBV5-4 and TRBJ1-3; TRBD1 agrees at 7 bases. The V gene end was trimmed by 9 bases and the J gene end by 4 bases; junction bases not matched to a gene: 7. From germline, CDR1 is SGHNT and CDR2 YYREEE (reference sequence). This CDR3 comprises 13 residues. This CDR3 reads CATRGARGNTIYF. The CDR3 nucleotides are TGTGCCACCAGGGGGGCGCGGGGAAACACCATATATTTT. The variable domain in full, with the rest retrieved from reference TRBV5-4 and TRBJ1-3, is ETGVTQSPTHLIKTRGQQVTLRCSSQSGHNTVSWYQQALGQGPQFIFQYYREEENGRGNFPPRFSGLQFPNYSSELNVNALELDDSALYLCATRGARGNTIYFGEGSWLTVV.

The rearrangement links TRBV6-5 to TRBJ2-7, with D possibly being TRBD1 (5 bases). CDR1 and CDR2 (germline): MNHEY, SVGAGI. The CDR3 totals 12 residues. Trimming removed 6 bases at V and 5 bases at J, with 11 bases between. This CDR3 reads CASRSQGDEQYF. In DNA form, the CDR3 reads TGTGCCAGCAGATCGCAGGGTGACGAGCAGTACTTC.

The chain carries TRBV12-3 or TRBV12-4 and TRBJ1-2; a possible D gene is TRBD1 (6 bases). The CDR3 length is 13 residues. V dropped 3 bases and J dropped 4 bases, with 9 bases sitting between them. The CDR3 coding sequence is TGTGCCAGCAGTTTGACAGGTGGCTATGGCTACACCTTC. This translates into CASSLTGGYGYTF.

The chain has TRBV19 and TRBJ2-7; 7 bases match TRBD1. The CDR3 covers 17 residues. Germline loops: CDR1 LNHDA, CDR2 SQIVND (reference sequence). V dropped 4 bases and J dropped 0; count of bases not matched to a gene: 12. CDR3: CASSTSSGTVSSYEQYF. CDR3 DNA: TGTGCCAGTAGTACGTCCTCCGGGACAGTTAGCTCCTACGAGCAGTACTTC.

Comments on this clone: This sample includes further DNA sequences coding for the same CDR3. The rearrangement uses TRBV9 and TRBJ2-7; 7 bases are shared with TRBD1. J lost 4 bases, V lost 2 bases, and 9 bases had no gene match. The CDR3 is 15 residues long. The germline V gene has CDR1 SGDLS and CDR2 YYNGEE. CDR3 sequence reads: CASSVGTAASYEQYF. CDR3 DNA sequence: TGTGCCAGCAGCGTCGGGACAGCCGCATCGTACGAGCAGTACTTC.

The V call is TRBV3-1 (or the pseudogene TRBV3-2), the J call TRBJ1-5; D possibly corresponds to TRBD1 (5 bases). The ends were cut back, 3 bases at V and 7 bases at J, with 13 bases in the middle. CDR1 is LGHDT and CDR2 is YNNKEL in the germline V gene (reference sequence). There are 14 residues in the CDR3. The CDR3 loop reads CASSQDLGRQPQHF. CDR3 nucleotides: TGTGCCAGCAGCCAGGATTTGGGACGACAGCCCCAGCATTTT.

V usage is TRBV5-1 and J usage is TRBJ2-7, with 11 bases aligning to TRBD2. The J segment lost 2 bases and the V segment lost 3 bases, leaving 7 bases of the junction unmatched. The CDR3 runs 16 residues. The germline V gene encodes CDR1 SGHRS and CDR2 YFSETQ. Written as DNA, the CDR3 is TGCGCCAGCAGCTCCGCCGGGACTAGCGGAACCTACGAGCAGTACTTC. It yields the protein CASSSAGTSGTYEQYF.

V is TRBV12-3 or TRBV12-4 and J is TRBJ1-5; D is ambiguous. V was shortened by 2 bases and J by 0 bases, with 2 bases between the two germline ends. This CDR3 contains 13 residues. CDR3: CASSLNSNQPQHF. The CDR3 nucleotides read TGTGCCAGCAGTTTAAATAGCAATCAGCCCCAGCATTTT.

The chain has TRBV6-5 and TRBJ2-7, with 9 nucleotides matching TRBD1. Germline loops: CDR1 MNHEY, CDR2 SVGAGI. This CDR3 region has 14 residues. The J segment lost 3 bases and the V segment lost 6 bases, leaving 6 bases of the junction unmatched. The CDR3 sequence is CASSRTGDYYEQYF. CDR3 in DNA: TGTGCCAGCAGCCGGACAGGGGACTACTACGAGCAGTACTTC.

A word on this clone: A read error may produce the germline difference seen at one junction end. J is TRBJ1-2 and V is TRBV19; 8 nucleotides align to TRBD1. The CDR3 runs 14 residues. Germline assignment: CDR1 LNHDA and CDR2 SQIVND (reference sequence). The CDR3, as DNA: TGTGCCAGTAGTTCGTGTCCGGACAGGGTACGGATCCCCTTC. Its translation: CASSSCPDRVRIPF.

J is TRBJ1-1 and V is TRBV28; D is unclear. Germline V lookup: CDR1 MDHEN, CDR2 SYDVKM. V gave up 5 bases and J gave up 7 bases, with 11 bases separating them. CDR3 length: 12 residues. The DNA for the CDR3 is TGTGCCAGCAGTGGCGTCGTTGTTGAAGCTTTCTTT. Its translation: CASSGVVVEAFF.

The V gene is TRBV18, the J gene TRBJ2-7, with D maybe TRBD1 (5 bases). Germline V lookup: CDR1 KGHSH, CDR2 LQKENI. This CDR3 contains 13 residues. V lost 6 bases to trimming and J lost 7 bases, with 16 bases between them. Here the CDR3 reads CASSGGHKQEQYF. The CDR3 bases are TGTGCCAGCTCCGGTGGACATAAACAGGAGCAGTACTTC.

This sequence joins TRBV2 and TRBJ2-4; 11 bases match TRBD2. Germline V gene sequence: CDR1 SNHLY, CDR2 FYNNEI. Unmatched junction bases numbered 8, after V lost 6 bases and J lost 7 bases. The CDR3 length is 15 residues. DNA of the CDR3: TGTGCCAGCAGGCTTACTAGCGGGGGTCGGAACATTCAGTACTTC. Translating gives CASRLTSGGRNIQYF.